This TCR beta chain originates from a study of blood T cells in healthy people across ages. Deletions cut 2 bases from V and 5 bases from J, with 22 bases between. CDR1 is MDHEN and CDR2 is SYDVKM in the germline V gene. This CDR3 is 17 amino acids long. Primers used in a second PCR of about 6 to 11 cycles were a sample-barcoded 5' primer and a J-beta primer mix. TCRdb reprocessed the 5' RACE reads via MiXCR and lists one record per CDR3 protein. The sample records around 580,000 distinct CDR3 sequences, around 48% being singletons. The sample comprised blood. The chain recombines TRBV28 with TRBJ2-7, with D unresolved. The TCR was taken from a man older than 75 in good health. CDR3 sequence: CASSLLNPSTAVHEQYF. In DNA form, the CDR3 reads TGTGCCAGCAGTTTACTTAACCCCTCGACGGCGGTCCACGAGCAGTACTTC.